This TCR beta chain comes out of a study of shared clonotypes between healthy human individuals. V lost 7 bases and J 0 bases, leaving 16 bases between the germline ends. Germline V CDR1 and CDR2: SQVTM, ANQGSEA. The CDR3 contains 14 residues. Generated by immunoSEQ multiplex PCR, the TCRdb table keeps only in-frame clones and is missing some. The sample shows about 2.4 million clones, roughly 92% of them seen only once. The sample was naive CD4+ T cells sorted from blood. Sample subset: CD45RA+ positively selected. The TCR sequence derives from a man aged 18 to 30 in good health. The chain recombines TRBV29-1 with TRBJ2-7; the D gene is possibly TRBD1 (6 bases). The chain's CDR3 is CSAALVGGSYEQYF. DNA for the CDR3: TGCAGCGCGGCCCTCGTAGGGGGCTCCTACGAGCAGTACTTC.